There are many counts of the clone carrying this TCR beta chain. Trimming removed 4 bases from V and 4 bases from J, with 15 bases in between. This CDR3 is built from 15 residues. Germline CDR1 SGHRS, CDR2 YFSETQ. TCRdb recomputed calls from the 5' RACE reads with MiXCR, one row per CDR3 protein. The sample lists approximately 69,000 distinct CDR3 sequences, more than 9% seen once, with about 3.9% in the top ten. The data derive from a study of early T cells in non-severe SARS-CoV-2 infection. The TCR comes from an adult who was a healthcare worker with PCR-confirmed SARS-CoV-2 infection or an uninfected control (not recorded which). The specimen was whole blood. J is TRBJ2-1 and V is TRBV5-1, with a possible D match to TRBD2 (6 bases). The CDR3 nucleotides are TGCGCCAGCAGCGCGGACCCCGGGGGTTACAATGAGCAGTTCTTC. Translating it yields CASSADPGGYNEQFF.